The sequence of this T cell receptor beta chain was determined in a study of OX40 agonist ivuxolimab in advanced cancers. About the research overall: The treatment was a fully human IgG2 OX40 agonist, ivuxolimab. Around 40% of patients had received prior checkpoint inhibitor therapy.

Points from the study as a whole: With doses of 0.1-3.0 mg/kg, partial responders showed among the lowest clonal expansion.

Concerning this clone itself: Its target is unknown.

The CDR3 is made up of 15 amino acids. V lost 0 bases, J lost 4 bases, and 4 bases stayed unmatched. CDR1 is SGHRS and CDR2 is YFSETQ in the germline V gene. Using immunoSEQ multiplex PCR, the repertoire was profiled, and TCRdb retains in-frame clones only, with some absent. Of about 83,000 clones listed, 70% to 90% are singletons. The source material was CD4+ or CD8+ T cells sorted from blood, sampled in a trial of the OX40 agonist ivuxolimab. V is TRBV5-1 and J is TRBJ2-7; 10 nucleotides match TRBD2. This receptor was taken from an adult with an advanced solid tumor such as melanoma, head and neck, liver or kidney cancer. The CDR3 DNA reads as TGCGCCAGCAGCTTGGAGGGACTAGCGAGATACGAGCAGTACTTC. Translation: CASSLEGLARYEQYF.